The T cell receptor beta chain described here comes from a study of T cells in Graves' hyperthyroidism and ophthalmopathy. Amplification yielded TCR beta CDR3 regions, with RNA transcripts as the source. The study used the HTBI primer set for a first-round RT-PCR of the TCR CDR3. TCRdb ran MiXCR on the multiplex PCR reads and lists one entry per CDR3 protein. This table holds almost 600,000 distinct CDR3 sequences, approximately 44% found once. This clonotype was picked up many times. V lost 5 bases and J 0 bases, leaving 13 bases between the germline ends. Germline CDR1 reads DFQATT; CDR2 reads SNEGSKA (reference sequence). This CDR3 contains 14 residues.

Material: peripheral blood or thyroid tissue (not recorded which). The chain uses TRBV20-1 and TRBJ2-5, with D perhaps given as TRBD1 or TRBD2 (6 bases each). This sequence was found in a woman aged 18-29 years with Graves' hyperthyroidism. The chain's CDR3 is CSAGGGSYQETQYF. DNA for the CDR3: TGCAGTGCTGGAGGGGGATCGTACCAAGAGACCCAGTACTTC.